This T cell receptor beta chain derives from a study of cytomegalovirus exposure and HLA in healthy donors. Vbeta (60) and Jbeta (13) primers were used in the PCR. The data were produced by immunoSEQ multiplex PCR, yet TCRdb's version contains in-frame clones alone and is incomplete. The sample lists around 210,000 clones, 70% to 80% occurring once. The ends were cut back, 2 bases at V and 5 bases at J, with 13 bases in the middle. The germline CDR1 and CDR2 sequences are SGHNT and YYREEE (reference sequence). The CDR3 has 14 amino acids. The sequenced material came from PBMCs. The gene calls are TRBV5-4 and TRBJ1-1, with D hard to call. The sequence was obtained from a woman in her 30s in good health and CMV-seronegative. This CDR3 reads CASSLVFGLTEAFF. The CDR3 nucleotides read TGTGCCAGCAGCTTAGTCTTCGGGTTGACTGAAGCTTTCTTT.